The 13 T cell receptor beta chains in this list originate from one sample, sequenced in a study of T cells in women clearing cervical HPV infection. Only in-frame clones appear in the TCRdb table, and some are missing; sequencing was by immunoSEQ multiplex PCR. The listing contains about 20,000 clones. The sequencing sample was made of blood buffy coat. The receptors come from a woman between 18 and 70 years old with a cervical HPV16 infection that either progressed to CIN3+ or cleared (not recorded which).

Considering frequency, this clone is medium-sized. The CDR3 end is not reached by the read, which stops 3 residues before it; the germline J gene fills it in. The genes are TRBV18 and TRBJ2-4; 13 nucleotides align to TRBD2. The CDR3 has 17 residues. Trimming at V came to 2 bases and at J to 4 bases, leaving 5 bases not matched to a gene. Germline CDR1 is KGHSH and CDR2 is LQKENI. CDR3 bases read: TGTGCCAGCTCACCAACACTAGCGGGAGGGATTAAAAACATT. Protein sequence: CASSPTLAGGIKNI. The whole CDR3 sequence reads CASSPTLAGGIKNIQYF. The whole variable domain, remainder taken from reference TRBV18 and TRBJ2-4, is NAGVMQNPRHLVRRRGQEARLRCSPMKGHSHVYWYRQLPEEGLKFMVYLQKENIIDESGMPKERFSAEFPKEGPSILRIQQVVRGDSAAYFCASSPTLAGGIKNIQYFGAGTRLSVL.

A note on this clone: Read data end 3 residues before the CDR3 end; the end is taken from the germline J gene. The rearrangement links TRBV5-1 to TRBJ2-5; 10 bases align to TRBD1. Germline CDR1 reads SGHRS; CDR2 reads YFSETQ. V gave up 4 bases and J gave up 0 bases; unmatched junction bases: 6. The CDR3 totals 16 residues. The CDR3 loop reads CASSRAGQGYQETQYF. The part of the CDR3 DNA that was read is TGCGCCAGCAGCCGCGCGGGACAGGGGTACCAAGAGACC. The complete variable domain, with remaining parts taken from reference TRBV5-1 and TRBJ2-5, reads KAGVTQTPRYLIKTRGQQVTLSCSPISGHRSVSWYQQTPGQGLQFLFEYFSETQRNKGNFPGRFSGRQFSNSRSEMNVSTLELGDSALYLCASSRAGQGYQETQYFGPGTRLLVL.

Comments on this clone: Read coverage stops 3 residues before the CDR3 terminus; the germline J gene supplies the remainder. The V call is TRBV7-8, the J call TRBJ2-3, with a weak D call TRBD2 (5 bases). Looked up from germline, CDR1 is SGHVS and CDR2 is FQNEAQ. The CDR3 runs to 14 residues. The CDR3 reads CASSLPADYQPQYF. The part of the CDR3 DNA that was read is TGTGCCAGCAGCTTACCGGCAGACTATCAGCCG.

On this clone: Coverage ceases 3 residues before the CDR3 finishes, and the germline J gene fills in the end. The V and J genes are TRBV2 and TRBJ1-2, with 7 nucleotides matching TRBD1. The CDR3 covers 13 residues. The germline V gene has CDR1 SNHLY and CDR2 FYNNEI. V lost 7 bases, J lost 6 bases, and 8 bases stayed unmatched. CDR3 bases read: TGTGCCAGCAAAACAGGGGTCGGAGATGGC. Protein sequence: CASKTGVGDG. Given in full, the CDR3 is CASKTGVGDGYTF.

The sequenced part of the CDR3 DNA is TGTGCCAGCAGTTACTCGGACAGGGTTGAA. Protein: CASSYSDRVE. The full-length CDR3 reads as CASSYSDRVEAFF. This chain uses TRBV6-2 or TRBV6-3 with TRBJ1-1, with TRBD1 matching over 8 bases. From the germline J gene comes the end of the CDR3, since the read stops 3 residues before it. Germline V gene lookup returns CDR1 MNHEY and CDR2 SVGEGT. J gave up 7 bases and V 0 bases, and 1 base lay outside the gene matches. This CDR3 region has 13 residues.

CDR3 sequence: CASSDLAGGVSGELFF. CDR3 bases read: TGTGCCAGTAGTGATCTAGCGGGAGGGGTTTCCGGGGAG. The V gene is TRBV19, the J gene TRBJ2-2, with TRBD2 identical over 12 bases. From the germline J gene comes the end of the CDR3, since the read stops 3 residues before it. This CDR3 has 16 amino acids. The J segment lost 6 bases and the V segment lost 5 bases, leaving 7 bases of the junction unmatched. In germline, CDR1 is LNHDA, CDR2 SQIVND (reference sequence).

In regard to this clone: The CDR3 goes on 3 residues after the read ends, and that part is filled in from the germline J gene. J is TRBJ1-3 and V is TRBV20-1, with 7 bases aligning to TRBD1. This CDR3 has 16 amino acids. J was trimmed by 3 bases and V by 0 bases; bases with no gene match: 8. Germline V gene lookup returns CDR1 DFQATT and CDR2 SNEGSKA (reference sequence). CDR3 DNA, as far as it was read: TGCAGTGCTAGAGATGAGGCCAGGGGGTTTGGAAACACC. Its protein is CSARDEARGFGNT. The full CDR3 is CSARDEARGFGNTIYF.

Concerning this clone: The CDR3 goes on 3 residues after the read ends, and that part is filled in from the germline J gene. V and J are TRBV6-2 or TRBV6-3 and TRBJ2-4, with TRBD2 matching over 8 bases. The V and J ends lost 0 bases and 6 bases, in that order; junction bases with no gene match: 10. Germline assignment: CDR1 MNHEY and CDR2 SVGEGT. The CDR3 is 17 amino acids. The DNA read from the CDR3 is TGTGCCAGCAGTTACTCGAAGCGGGAGAGGCAAAGAAACATT. Amino acids: CASSYSKRERQRNI. The CDR3 as a whole reads CASSYSKRERQRNIQYF.

Concerning this clone: Read coverage stops 3 residues before the CDR3 terminus; the germline J gene supplies the remainder. V usage is TRBV7-2 and J usage is TRBJ1-2; D possibly corresponds to TRBD1 (5 bases). Germline assignment: CDR1 SGHTA and CDR2 FQGNSA. The CDR3 consists of 14 residues. Here the CDR3 reads CASSQSSGPNDYTF. The sequenced CDR3 bases are TGTGCCAGCAGCCAATCTTCAGGGCCCAATGAC.

As to this clone: The read terminates 3 residues before the CDR3 end, so the remaining end is supplied by the germline J gene. The gene calls are TRBV13 and TRBJ2-1; 15 bases agree with TRBD2. Germline trimming cut 5 bases from V and 8 bases from J; bases unmatched to any gene: 19. This CDR3 has 20 residues. The germline gives CDR1 PRHDT, CDR2 FYEKMQ (reference sequence). The CDR3 loop is CASSEHPLGTSGRRRDEQFF. CDR3 bases read: TGTGCCAGCAGCGAGCATCCCCTAGGGACTAGCGGGAGGCGGCGCGATGAG.

A remark on this clone: The read gets to within 3 residues of the CDR3 end, and the germline J gene fills in the rest. The genes are TRBV28 and TRBJ2-1, with no clear D. Germline V gives CDR1 MDHEN, CDR2 SYDVKM. The CDR3 runs to 14 residues. Trimming stripped 5 bases from V and 5 bases from J, with 13 bases between. The sequenced part of the CDR3 DNA is TGTGCCAGCAGTGGCGGTTCCATACACAATGAG. This codes for CASSGGSIHNE. The complete CDR3 reads CASSGGSIHNEQFF.

As concerns this clone: The CDR3 end falls 3 residues outside the read, so it is completed with the germline J gene. V usage is TRBV7-3 and J usage is TRBJ2-5, with D possibly TRBD1 on 6 matching bases. The germline CDR1 and CDR2 sequences are SGHTA and FQGTGA. Trimming took off 5 bases at V and 3 bases at J, with 10 bases between the two ends. The CDR3 extends over 13 amino acids. Partial CDR3 DNA: TGTGCCAGCAGCGTGGGGGCGGAAGAGACC. The encoded protein is CASSVGAEET. The CDR3 in its entirety is CASSVGAEETQYF.

In the case of this clone: The CDR3 goes on 3 residues after the read ends, and that part is filled in from the germline J gene. The V gene is TRBV15, the J gene TRBJ2-5, with D unresolved. The CDR3 has 15 residues. The V gene's germline CDR1 is LNHNV and CDR2 YYDKDF (reference sequence). V lost 0 bases to trimming and J lost 5 bases, with 13 bases between them. The sequenced part of the CDR3 DNA is TGTGCCACCAGCAGAGACTGGAGTCCGCGGGAGACC. Its translation: CATSRDWSPRET. The full CDR3 sequence reads CATSRDWSPRETQYF. Filled out from reference TRBV15 and TRBJ2-5, the complete variable domain reads DAMVIQNPRYQVTQFGKPVTLSCSQTLNHNVMYWYQQKSSQAPKLLFHYYDKDFNNEADTPDNFQSRRPNTSFCFLDIRSPGLGDTAMYLCATSRDWSPRETQYFGPGTRLLVL.